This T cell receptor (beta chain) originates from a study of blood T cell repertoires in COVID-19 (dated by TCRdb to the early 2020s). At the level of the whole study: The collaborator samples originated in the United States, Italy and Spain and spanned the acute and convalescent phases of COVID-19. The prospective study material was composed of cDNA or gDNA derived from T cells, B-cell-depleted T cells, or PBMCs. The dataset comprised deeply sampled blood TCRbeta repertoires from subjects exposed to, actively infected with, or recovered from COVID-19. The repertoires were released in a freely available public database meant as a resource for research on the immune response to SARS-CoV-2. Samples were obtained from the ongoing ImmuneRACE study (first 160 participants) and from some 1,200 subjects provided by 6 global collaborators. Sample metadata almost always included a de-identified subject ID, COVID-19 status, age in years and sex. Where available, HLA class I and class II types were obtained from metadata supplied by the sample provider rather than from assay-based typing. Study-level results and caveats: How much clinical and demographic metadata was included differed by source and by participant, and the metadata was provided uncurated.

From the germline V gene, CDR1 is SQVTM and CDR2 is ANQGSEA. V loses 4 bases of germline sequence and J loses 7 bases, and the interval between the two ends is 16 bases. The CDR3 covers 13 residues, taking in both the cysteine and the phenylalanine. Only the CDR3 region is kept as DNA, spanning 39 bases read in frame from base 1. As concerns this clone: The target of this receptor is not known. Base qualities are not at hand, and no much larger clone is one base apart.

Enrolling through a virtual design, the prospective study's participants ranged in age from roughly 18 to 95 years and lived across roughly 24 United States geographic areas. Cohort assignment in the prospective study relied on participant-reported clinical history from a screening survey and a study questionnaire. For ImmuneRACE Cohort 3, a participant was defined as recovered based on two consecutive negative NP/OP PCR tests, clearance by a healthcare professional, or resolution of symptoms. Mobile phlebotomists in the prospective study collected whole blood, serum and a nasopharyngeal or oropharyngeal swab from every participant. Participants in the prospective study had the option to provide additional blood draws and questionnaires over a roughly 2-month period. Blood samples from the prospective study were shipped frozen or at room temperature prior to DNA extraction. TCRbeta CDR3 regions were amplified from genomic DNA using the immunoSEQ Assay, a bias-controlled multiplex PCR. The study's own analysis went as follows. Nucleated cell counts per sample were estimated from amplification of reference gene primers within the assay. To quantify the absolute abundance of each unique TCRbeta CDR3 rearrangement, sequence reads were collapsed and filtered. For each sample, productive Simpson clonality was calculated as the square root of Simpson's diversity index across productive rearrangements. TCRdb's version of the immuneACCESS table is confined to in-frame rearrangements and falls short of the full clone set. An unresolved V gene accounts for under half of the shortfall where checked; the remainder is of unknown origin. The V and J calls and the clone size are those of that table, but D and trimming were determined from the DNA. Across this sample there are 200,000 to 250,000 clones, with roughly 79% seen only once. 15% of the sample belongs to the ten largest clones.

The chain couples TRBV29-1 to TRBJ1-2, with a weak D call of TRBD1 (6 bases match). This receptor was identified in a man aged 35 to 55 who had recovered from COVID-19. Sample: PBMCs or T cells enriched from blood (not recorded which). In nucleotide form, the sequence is TGCAGCGTTGGGGGACAAGGAAATCGTGGCTACACCTTC. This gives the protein CSVGGQGNRGYTF.